This passage covers 17 T cell receptor beta chains from one sample sequenced in a study of CD4 T cells in relation to SARS-CoV-2 and coronaviruses. This table comes from immunoSEQ multiplex PCR, and its TCRdb copy is limited to in-frame clones, with some not included. The repertoire holds 20,000 to 25,000 clones, with over 65% as singletons. The unexposed donors gave CD4+ T cells in about 2011-2018, prior to COVID-19. Isolation of CD4+ T cells took place after less than twelve days in culture. Their antigens remain unidentified. Sequencing input: CD4+ T cells from PBMCs, cultured in vitro. The receptors shown here come from a human donor in good health.

The chain has TRBV9 and TRBJ1-3, with D tentatively TRBD1 (5 bases). CDR3 length equals 13 residues. V gave up 4 bases and J gave up 10 bases, with 15 bases separating them. Germline CDR1 reads SGDLS; CDR2 reads YYNGEE. The CDR3, as DNA: TGTGCCAGCAGCCCTCAGGGCCTTAAGACCATATATTTT. It specifies CASSPQGLKTIYF.

The chain recombines TRBV25-1 with TRBJ1-3, with D uncertain. CDR3 size: 12 residues. V lost 11 bases and J 0 bases, leaving 8 bases between the germline ends. Germline values: CDR1 MGHDK, CDR2 SYGVNS. CDR3 region: CAYSDSGNTIYF. CDR3 sequence (DNA): TGTGCCTACTCAGACTCTGGAAACACCATATATTTT.

This clone was seen more than once but under ten times. V is TRBV29-1 and J is TRBJ1-5, with 11 bases that match TRBD1. Germline lookup yields CDR1 SQVTM and CDR2 ANQGSEA. V dropped 6 bases and J dropped 7; count of bases not matched to a gene: 5. This CDR3 is 13 amino acids long. The CDR3 bases are TGCAGCGTGGGACAGGGGGTGGGGCAGCCCCAGCATTTT. Translated, it gives CSVGQGVGQPQHF.

This clone was seen only a few times. This chain joins TRBV6-5 and TRBJ1-1; D gene uncertain. The CDR3 runs 13 residues. CDR1 is MNHEY, CDR2 SVGAGI, per germline. Trimming stripped 6 bases from V and 1 base from J, with 9 bases between. CDR3 nucleotide sequence: TGTGCCAGCAGGAGGGTGTCGAACACTGAAGCTTTCTTT. Its protein product is CASRRVSNTEAFF.

The chain uses TRBV10-3 and TRBJ1-4, with D tentatively TRBD1 (6 bases). The germline gives CDR1 ENHRY, CDR2 SYGVKD. V was cut by 6 bases and J by 0 bases, with 14 bases left in between. This CDR3 has 16 amino acids. The CDR3 DNA reads TGTGCCATCAGGAGGGGGGCTGATGCAACTAATGAAAAACTGTTTTTT. It specifies CAIRRGADATNEKLFF.

The CDR3 bases are TGTGCCAGCTCACCACCATCGAGCGCGGAGACCCAGTACTTC. Protein sequence: CASSPPSSAETQYF. The rearrangement links TRBV18 to TRBJ2-5, with D uncertain. The V gene lost 0 bases and the J gene lost 5 bases, with 10 bases spanning the gap. Per germline, CDR1 KGHSH and CDR2 LQKENI. This CDR3 is built from 14 residues.

This clone has a handful of counts. One end of the junction does not line up with germline, which may come from a read error. V is TRBV7-7 and J is TRBJ2-2; no reliable D call. The CDR3 consists of 14 residues. The germline V gene has CDR1 SSHAT and CDR2 FNYEAQ (reference sequence). The CDR3 reads CASSLGSATGELFF. As DNA, the CDR3 is TGTGCTAGCAGCTTAGGTTCAGCCACCGGGGAGCTGTTTTTT.

The V and J genes are TRBV6-5 and TRBJ2-7; possible D gene TRBD1, 6 bases. CDR3 length: 15 amino acids. Deletions cut 0 bases from V and 2 bases from J, with 11 bases between. Germline CDR1 is MNHEY and CDR2 is SVGAGI. The CDR3 loop is CASSYSDKGAYEQYF. In DNA form, the CDR3 reads TGTGCCAGCAGTTACTCGGACAAGGGGGCCTACGAGCAGTACTTC.

This chain joins TRBV7-2 and TRBJ2-7, with 11 bases lining up with TRBD2. The CDR3 runs to 15 residues. The V gene's germline CDR1 is SGHTA and CDR2 FQGNSA. The V segment lost 3 bases and the J segment 2 bases; nucleotides outside the gene matches: 3. CDR3 residues: CASSLTSGEAYEQYF. The CDR3 DNA sequence: TGTGCCAGCAGCTTGACTAGCGGGGAGGCCTACGAGCAGTACTTC. The complete variable domain, with remaining parts taken from reference TRBV7-2 and TRBJ2-7, reads GAGVSQSPSNKVTEKGKDVELRCDPISGHTALYWYRQSLGQGLEFLIYFQGNSAPDKSGLPSDRFSAERTGGSVSTLTIQRTQQEDSAVYLCASSLTSGEAYEQYFGPGTRLTVT.

The chain has TRBV3-1 (or the pseudogene TRBV3-2) and TRBJ2-7; 8 nucleotides align to TRBD1. Germline V gives CDR1 LGHDT, CDR2 YNNKEL (reference sequence). This CDR3 has 15 residues. The J segment lost 6 bases and the V segment lost 0 bases, leaving 7 bases of the junction unmatched. CDR3 sequence (DNA): TGTGCCAGCAGCCAAGAGGGCAGGGGGCTTTCCGAGCAGTACTTC. Protein sequence: CASSQEGRGLSEQYF.

The CDR3 is CASSLVPLAGIKRNEQFF. The CDR3 DNA sequence: TGTGCCAGCAGCTTAGTGCCACTCGCCGGAATTAAGCGGAATGAGCAGTTCTTC. The genes are TRBV7-2 and TRBJ2-1; D might be TRBD2 (5 bases). The V and J ends lost 1 base and 7 bases respectively, with 23 bases between them. The CDR3 is 18 residues long. The germline CDR1 and CDR2 sequences are SGHTA and FQGNSA.

The chain joins TRBV6-5 to TRBJ2-5; 8 positions match TRBD2. J was trimmed by 3 bases and V by 2 bases; bases with no gene match: 5. In germline, CDR1 is MNHEY, CDR2 SVGAGI. This CDR3 region has 15 residues. CDR3 amino acids: CASSYPPGGKETQYF. CDR3 nucleotide sequence: TGTGCCAGCAGTTACCCACCGGGGGGGAAAGAGACCCAGTACTTC.

The rearrangement links TRBV7-2 to TRBJ1-5, with a weak D call TRBD1 (5 bases). Trimming cost V 1 base and J 6 bases, with 7 bases left between them. The CDR3 has 13 residues. Germline CDR1 SGHTA, CDR2 FQGNSA. The CDR3, as DNA: TGTGCCAGCAGCTTAGGAGGGACTCAGCCCCAGCATTTT. Its protein is CASSLGGTQPQHF.

V usage is TRBV24-1 and J usage is TRBJ2-1; TRBD2 might be the D (5 bases). Deletions cut 2 bases from V and 10 bases from J, with 17 bases between. The CDR3 covers 15 residues. Looked up from germline, CDR1 is KGHDR and CDR2 is SFDVKD. CDR3 protein: CATSDWAGGREEQFF. CDR3 in DNA: TGTGCCACCAGTGATTGGGCGGGTGGACGTGAGGAGCAGTTCTTC.

The gene calls are TRBV5-5 and TRBJ2-7, with 11 bases matching TRBD1. Losses at the gene ends were 5 bases for V and 5 bases for J; bases not matched to a gene: 9. CDR1 is SGHKS, CDR2 YYEKEE, per germline (reference sequence). The CDR3 is made up of 15 amino acids. The CDR3 DNA follows: TGTGCCAGCAGTCGGACAGGGGGCGCTGGCGACGAGCAGTACTTC. Its translation is CASSRTGGAGDEQYF.

The V call is TRBV3-1 (or the pseudogene TRBV3-2), the J call TRBJ1-2; D ambiguous. The CDR3 runs 12 residues. V was shortened by 4 bases and J by 2 bases, with 5 bases between the two germline ends. Germline V lookup: CDR1 LGHDT, CDR2 YNNKEL (reference sequence). The CDR3 region has the DNA TGTGCCAGCAGCCGGGGAAACTATGGCTACACCTTC. This codes for CASSRGNYGYTF.

J is TRBJ2-7 and V is TRBV14; 7 nucleotides agree with TRBD2. V was pared by 1 base and J by 9 bases, with 3 bases of the junction left unmatched. Germline V CDR1 and CDR2: SGHDN, FVKESK. This CDR3 is 12 amino acids long. The CDR3 loop reads CASSQGGGRQYF. The CDR3 coding sequence is TGTGCCAGCAGCCAAGGGGGGGGACGGCAGTACTTC.